One and the same sample provided the 30 T cell receptor beta chains below, sequenced in a study of blood T cell repertoires in COVID-19. Repertoires were generated with immunoSEQ multiplex PCR, while TCRdb's copy carries only in-frame clones and drops some. Among approximately 90,000 clones listed, around 89% were seen once. Sample: peripheral blood. These receptors were taken from a man aged 50-59 years with acute or convalescent COVID-19.

The chain joins TRBV5-6 to TRBJ2-7; 10 bases line up with TRBD1. Trimming at V came to 4 bases and at J to 5 bases, leaving 9 bases not matched to a gene. This CDR3 has 15 amino acids. Germline V gene data show CDR1 as SGHDT and CDR2 as YYEEEE. CDR3 region: CASSAGQGGMDEQYV. The CDR3 DNA is TGTGCCAGCAGCGCCGGACAGGGGGGGATGGACGAGCAGTACGTC.

The chain employs TRBV6-5 and TRBJ2-6, with 8 bases lining up with TRBD1. After removal of 6 bases from V and 11 bases from J, the junction contained 9 bases not matched to a gene. CDR3 length: 14 residues. Looked up from germline, CDR1 is MNHEY and CDR2 is SVGAGI. CDR3 in DNA: TGTGCCAGCAGACAGACGGACAGGGCAGACGTCCTGACTTTC. The encoded protein is CASRQTDRADVLTF.

The chain is built from TRBV15 and TRBJ2-7; 8 bases align to TRBD1. The CDR3 has 13 amino acids. The V and J ends lost 11 bases and 2 bases, in that order; junction bases with no gene match: 8. Germline values: CDR1 LNHNV, CDR2 YYDKDF (reference sequence). CDR3 DNA sequence: TGTGCCGGCGGACAGGGCAAGGCCTACGAGCAGTACGTC. Amino acid sequence: CAGGQGKAYEQYV.

V gene TRBV5-1 combines with J gene TRBJ2-5, with TRBD2 identical over 7 bases. Looked up from germline, CDR1 is SGHRS and CDR2 is YFSETQ. CDR3 size: 15 residues. V gave up 2 bases and J gave up 1 base; unmatched junction bases: 5. The CDR3: CASSLSGLPQETQYF. As DNA, the CDR3 is TGCGCCAGCAGCTTATCGGGACTACCCCAAGAGACCCAGTACTTC.

The chain couples TRBV7-8 to TRBJ2-7, with D perhaps TRBD2 (7 bases). The CDR3 consists of 15 residues. Looked up from germline, CDR1 is SGHVS and CDR2 is FQNEAQ. The V and J ends lost 5 bases and 5 bases respectively, with 19 bases between them. Written as DNA, the CDR3 is TGTGCCAGCAGCATCGTCCGGGGGGCGCCGGACGAGCAGTACTTC. It specifies CASSIVRGAPDEQYF.

CDR3: CATGVGHETQYF. Written as DNA, the CDR3 is TGTGCCACAGGGGTAGGTCATGAGACCCAGTACTTC. V usage is TRBV19 and J usage is TRBJ2-5, with D perhaps matching TRBD1 (6 bases). The V gene lost 10 bases and the J gene lost 5 bases, with 14 bases spanning the gap. The germline V gene encodes CDR1 LNHDA and CDR2 SQIVND (reference sequence). The CDR3 is 12 residues long.

The chain employs TRBV27 and TRBJ2-5, with 8 bases aligning to TRBD2. The germline V gene encodes CDR1 MNHEY and CDR2 SMNVEV (reference sequence). V was clipped by 5 bases and J by 7 bases; unmatched bases: 12. The CDR3 loop spans 15 amino acids. CDR3 sequence: CASSPTTSGGSTQYF. The CDR3 DNA sequence: TGTGCCAGCAGTCCGACCACTAGCGGTGGGTCGACCCAGTACTTC.

The chain carries TRBV6-2 or TRBV6-3 and TRBJ2-1; possibly TRBD2 for D (7 bases). The CDR3 consists of 15 residues. Deletions cut 2 bases from V and 1 base from J, with 9 bases between. Germline CDR1 MNHEY, CDR2 SVGEGT. This CDR3 reads CASSYGGASYNEQFF. CDR3 in DNA: TGTGCCAGCAGTTACGGGGGGGCTTCCTACAATGAGCAGTTCTTC.

This chain uses TRBV9 with TRBJ1-2; a possible D gene is TRBD1 (6 bases). Trimming left V 4 bases short and J 8 bases short, with 21 bases between. The germline V gene has CDR1 SGDLS and CDR2 YYNGEE. CDR3 length: 15 residues. This CDR3 reads CASSPQTGSPLGYTF. CDR3 nucleotide sequence: TGTGCCAGCAGCCCGCAGACAGGATCCCCCCTAGGCTACACCTTC.

This chain joins TRBV11-3 and TRBJ1-1, with D possibly matching TRBD1 (5 bases). Germline V gene data show CDR1 as SGHNT and CDR2 as YENEEA. V shed 3 bases and J shed 6 bases, with 23 bases lying between them. The CDR3 covers 17 residues. This CDR3 is CASSFTWTGTADAEAFF. In nucleotides, the CDR3 is TGTGCCAGCAGCTTCACATGGACCGGGACTGCCGACGCTGAAGCTTTCTTT.

The J gene is TRBJ1-1, the V gene TRBV5-1; D is unclear. Germline-derived CDR1 and CDR2 are SGHRS and YFSETQ. V was clipped by 4 bases and J by 0 bases, with 22 bases between them. The CDR3 contains 18 residues. DNA of the CDR3: TGCGCCAGCAGCCATTCTCGGACGGGAAAATATATGAACACTGAAGCTTTCTTT. This encodes CASSHSRTGKYMNTEAFF.

This clone occurred many times. The genes are TRBV6-4 and TRBJ2-7, with TRBD1 matching over 7 bases. From germline, CDR1 is MRHNA and CDR2 SNTAGT. Germline trimming cut 6 bases from V and 0 bases from J; bases unmatched to any gene: 11. The CDR3 is 16 amino acids. CDR3 residues: CASRRGGTMSSYEQYF. The DNA of the CDR3 is TGTGCCAGCAGAAGAGGGGGCACAATGAGCTCCTACGAGCAGTACTTC.

The V and J genes are TRBV30 and TRBJ1-6; TRBD1 aligns across 11 bases. The germline V gene encodes CDR1 GTSNPN and CDR2 SVGIG (reference sequence). The V and J ends lost 3 bases and 10 bases, in that order; junction bases with no gene match: 5. The CDR3 is 14 amino acids. CDR3 residues: CAWSAGTGGSPLHF. Here the CDR3 DNA reads TGTGCCTGGAGCGCCGGGACAGGGGGATCACCCCTCCACTTT.

The V gene is TRBV21-1, the J gene TRBJ2-1; the table's D call of TRBD1 was not tested on the DNA. TRBV21-1 is termed a pseudogene. The CDR3 spans 17 residues. CDR3 nucleotides: TGTGCCAGCAGCATACAAAAGACAGGGGGTAAGGGACATGAGCAGTTCTTC. Encoded protein: CASSIQKTGGKGHEQFF.

Only one count was recorded for this clone. The rearrangement uses TRBV9 and TRBJ2-2, with TRBD1 identical over 10 bases. Germline V gene data show CDR1 as SGDLS and CDR2 as YYNGEE. Losses at the gene ends were 1 base for V and 5 bases for J; bases not matched to a gene: 5. The CDR3 runs to 16 residues. The CDR3 region is CASSVTPGQGTGELFF. CDR3 bases: TGTGCCAGCAGCGTAACACCGGGACAGGGGACCGGGGAGCTGTTTTTT.

The chain links TRBV30 to TRBJ1-6; D not certain. V was pared by 6 bases and J by 8 bases, with 14 bases between. This CDR3 comprises 13 residues. CDR1 is GTSNPN, CDR2 SVGIG, per germline (reference sequence). In DNA form, the CDR3 reads TGTGCCTGTTCTCCCCAACGGGATTCACCCCTCCACTTT. The encoded protein is CACSPQRDSPLHF.

The chain recombines TRBV6-6 with TRBJ1-2, with D perhaps matching TRBD1 (5 bases). Trimming cost V 2 bases and J 6 bases, with 13 bases left between them. The CDR3 runs to 14 residues. CDR1 is MNHNY and CDR2 is SVGAGI in the germline V gene (reference sequence). The CDR3 nucleotides read TGTGCCAGCAGTTACGGACATAGTACAGATGGCTACACCTTC. Translating it yields CASSYGHSTDGYTF.

V gene TRBV19 combines with J gene TRBJ1-2, with 9 nucleotides matching TRBD1. Germline values: CDR1 LNHDA, CDR2 SQIVND (reference sequence). This CDR3 comprises 16 residues. Trimming cost V 7 bases and J 0 bases; bases outside gene matches: 9. CDR3 protein: CASTRQGDSPNYGYTF. For the CDR3, the DNA is TGTGCCAGTACTCGACAGGGGGACTCTCCTAACTATGGCTACACCTTC.

As for this clone: The conserved phenylalanine or tryptophan is not found at the CDR3 terminus, so this likely reflects a read error. No DNA is shown, since the ends of the CDR3 on it are uncertain; the CDR3 is the one TCRdb lists. The chain is built from TRBV5-7 and TRBJ2-7; the table gives TRBD2 as D, unverified against the DNA. TRBV5-7 is noted as an ORF with a role that remains uncertain. The CDR3 totals 9 residues, both ends included. The CDR3 sequence: CASSSQKAH.

The CDR3: CASLPSGGGYGYTF. CDR3 DNA sequence: TGTGCCAGCTTACCCTCGGGCGGGGGCTATGGCTACACCTTC. V and J are TRBV5-4 and TRBJ1-2; possibly TRBD1 for D (5 bases). V was clipped by 7 bases and J by 4 bases, with 17 bases between them. The CDR3 loop spans 14 amino acids. Germline values: CDR1 SGHNT, CDR2 YYREEE (reference sequence).

The V and J genes are TRBV7-2 and TRBJ2-7; D possibly corresponds to TRBD2 (5 bases). Between the trimmed V and J ends, which lost 8 bases and 3 bases, there was a span of 17 bases. Germline V gene sequence: CDR1 SGHTA, CDR2 FQGNSA. This CDR3 has 14 amino acids. The CDR3 nucleotides are TGTGCCAGCTCCGCTTTCCGGGGTCTCTACGAGCAGTACTTC. This gives the protein CASSAFRGLYEQYF.

The genes are TRBV3-1 (or the pseudogene TRBV3-2) and TRBJ1-2; the D gene is possibly TRBD1 (5 bases). The germline V and J ends were trimmed by 0 bases and 1 base, with 6 bases remaining between them. The CDR3 is made up of 14 amino acids. Germline V gives CDR1 LGHDT, CDR2 YNNKEL (reference sequence). The CDR3 DNA reads TGTGCCAGCAGCCAAGAAAGGGGTAACTATGGCTACACCTTC. Translated, it gives CASSQERGNYGYTF.

The CDR3 reads CASSLASGANYGYTF. CDR3 sequence (DNA): TGCGCCAGCAGCTTGGCCTCCGGAGCTAACTATGGCTACACCTTC. V gene TRBV5-1 combines with J gene TRBJ1-2; D gene uncertain. There are 15 residues in the CDR3. Germline-derived CDR1 and CDR2 are SGHRS and YFSETQ. Trimming shortened V by 0 bases and J by 0 bases, and 9 bases separated the two germline ends. Complete variable domain (other parts from reference TRBV5-1 and TRBJ1-2): KAGVTQTPRYLIKTRGQQVTLSCSPISGHRSVSWYQQTPGQGLQFLFEYFSETQRNKGNFPGRFSGRQFSNSRSEMNVSTLELGDSALYLCASSLASGANYGYTFGSGTRLTVV.

This chain links TRBV19 with TRBJ1-5; tentative D call: TRBD1 (5 bases). V was shortened by 5 bases and J by 6 bases, with 11 bases between the two germline ends. The germline V gene has CDR1 LNHDA and CDR2 SQIVND (reference sequence). This CDR3 contains 13 residues. The DNA of the CDR3 is TGTGCCAGTAGTCAAGGGGTGGGTCAGCCCCAGCATTTT. Protein sequence: CASSQGVGQPQHF.

The V and J genes are TRBV19 and TRBJ1-5; 8 nucleotides line up with TRBD1. V lost 7 bases and J lost 8; bases outside the gene matches: 10. CDR3 length equals 14 residues. Germline V gene lookup returns CDR1 LNHDA and CDR2 SQIVND (reference sequence). The CDR3 DNA reads as TGTGCCAGTAACGCAGGGGGCGCCGGAGAGCCCCAGCATTTT. Its protein product is CASNAGGAGEPQHF.

The chain combines TRBV7-6 with TRBJ2-2, with a tentative D call TRBD1 (6 bases). The CDR3 spans 15 residues. V lost 1 base and J 6 bases, leaving 12 bases between the germline ends. CDR1 and CDR2 (germline): SGHVS, FNYEAQ. DNA of the CDR3: TGTGCCAGCAGCTTAGGGACAGTGGGGGCCGGGGAGCTGTTTTTT. This gives the protein CASSLGTVGAGELFF.

CDR3 bases: TGCAGCGCCGGAGACAGGAATAACTATGGCTACACCTTC. Protein: CSAGDRNNYGYTF. V usage is TRBV29-1 and J usage is TRBJ1-2; TRBD1 is a possible D gene (6 bases). Germline V gives CDR1 SQVTM, CDR2 ANQGSEA. The CDR3 length is 13 residues. With 7 bases removed from V and 1 base from J, the gap between germline ends came to 13 bases.

The CDR3, as DNA: TGTGCCAGCAGCTCGACAGGGGCCAATTCACCCCTCCACTTT. This codes for CASSSTGANSPLHF. The gene calls are TRBV6-2 or TRBV6-3 and TRBJ1-6; 8 nucleotides match TRBD1. The ends lost 6 bases at V and 7 bases at J; junction bases unmatched: 5. The length of the CDR3 is 14 residues. Germline lookup yields CDR1 MNHEY and CDR2 SVGEGT.

The chain carries TRBV3-1 (or the pseudogene TRBV3-2) and TRBJ2-1, with a tentative D call TRBD2 (6 bases). CDR1 is LGHDT, CDR2 YNNKEL, per germline (reference sequence). Trimming took 4 bases from V and 7 from J, leaving 17 bases between them. The CDR3 covers 15 residues. The CDR3 region is CASSPPGLEGNEQFF. CDR3 bases: TGTGCCAGCAGCCCCCCAGGGCTGGAGGGTAATGAGCAGTTCTTC.

J is TRBJ1-5 and V is TRBV2; 10 nucleotides align to TRBD1. The germline V gene encodes CDR1 SNHLY and CDR2 FYNNEI. J lost 5 bases, V lost 6 bases, and 1 base had no gene match. The CDR3 sequence is 13 residues long. The CDR3 reads CASSGTGDQPQHF. DNA of the CDR3: TGTGCCAGCAGCGGGACAGGGGATCAGCCCCAGCATTTT.